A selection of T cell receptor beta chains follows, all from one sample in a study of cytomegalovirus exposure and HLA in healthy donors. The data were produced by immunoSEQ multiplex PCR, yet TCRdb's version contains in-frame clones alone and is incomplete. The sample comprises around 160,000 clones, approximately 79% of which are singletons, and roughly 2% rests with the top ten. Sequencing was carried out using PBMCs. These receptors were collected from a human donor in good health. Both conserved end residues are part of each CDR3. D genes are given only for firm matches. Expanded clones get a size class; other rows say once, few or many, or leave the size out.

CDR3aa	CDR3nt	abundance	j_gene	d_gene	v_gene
CASSPQGYNSPLHF	TGTGCCAGCAGTCCACAGGGTTATAATTCACCCCTCCACTTT	NA	TRBJ1-6	NA	TRBV6-5
CASRGLRGYTF	TGTGCCAGCAGGGGGCTTCGAGGCTACACCTTC	NA	TRBJ1-2	NA	TRBV2
CASSPGTSSGSYEQYF	TGTGCCAGCTCTCCCGGGACATCTTCTGGCTCCTACGAGCAGTACTTC	NA	TRBJ2-7	NA	TRBV18
CASSPREETQYF	TGTGCCAGCAGCCCGCGAGAAGAGACCCAGTACTTC	NA	TRBJ2-5	NA	TRBV5-4
CASSQELGSAQYF	TGCGCCAGCAGCCAAGAACTCGGGTCGGCGCAGTATTTT	NA	TRBJ2-3	NA	TRBV4-3
CASSSPGAMNTGELFF	TGTGCCAGCAGCTCTCCGGGAGCTATGAACACCGGGGAGCTGTTTTTT	NA	TRBJ2-2	NA	TRBV13
CASSLRADNSQGYTF	TGCGCCAGCAGCTTGAGAGCGGATAACAGCCAGGGCTACACCTTC	NA	TRBJ1-2	NA	TRBV5-1
CASSGRTKASNQPQHF	TGTGCCAGCAGTGGACGGACAAAAGCTAGCAATCAGCCCCAGCATTTT	medium-sized	TRBJ1-5	NA	TRBV6-1
CASSFRSEQFF	TGTGCCAGCAGCTTTCGGAGTGAGCAGTTCTTC	NA	TRBJ2-1	NA	TRBV13
CASSSHRGNQPQHF	TGTGCCAGTAGTTCCCACAGGGGTAATCAGCCCCAGCATTTT	NA	TRBJ1-5	TRBD1	TRBV19
CSSSFLGLAGGETQYF	TGTTCCAGCAGCTTTTTGGGACTAGCGGGGGGAGAGACCCAGTACTTC	NA	TRBJ2-5	TRBD2	TRBV7-9
CASSQERSYEQYF	TGTGCCAGCAGCCAAGAGAGGTCCTACGAGCAGTACTTC	NA	TRBJ2-7	NA	TRBV4-2
CASSEAYVGLSTDTQYF	TGTGCCAGCAGTGAAGCTTATGTGGGACTTAGCACAGATACGCAGTATTTT	NA	TRBJ2-3	NA	TRBV2
CASSQDRGFSEAFF	TGTGCCAGCAGCCAAGACAGGGGGTTCTCTGAAGCTTTCTTT	NA	TRBJ1-1	TRBD1	TRBV4-2
CASSKQSSEQFF	TGTGCCAGCAGTAAACAGTCCTCTGAGCAGTTCTTC	NA	TRBJ2-1	NA	TRBV27
CASSLRPSSGTGELFF	TGCGCCAGCAGCCTTCGACCTAGTTCGGGCACCGGGGAGCTGTTTTTT	NA	TRBJ2-2	NA	TRBV4-1
CSAQGARTGELFF	TGCAGCGCACAGGGGGCGCGAACCGGGGAGCTGTTTTTT	NA	TRBJ2-2	TRBD1	TRBV29-1
CASSQVDSTETQYF	TGCGCCAGCAGCCAAGTGGACTCGACAGAGACCCAGTACTTC	NA	TRBJ2-5	NA	TRBV4-3
CASSAGQGSYEQYF	TGTGCCAGCAGTGCGGGACAGGGAAGTTACGAGCAGTACTTC	NA	TRBJ2-7	TRBD1	TRBV6-1
CASSEVRSSSPLHF	TGTGCCAGCAGTGAAGTCCGGAGTTCCTCACCCCTCCACTTT	NA	TRBJ1-6	NA	TRBV2
CASSTIGRSYTDTQYF	TGTGCCAGCAGCACCATCGGGAGGTCATACACAGATACGCAGTATTTT	NA	TRBJ2-3	TRBD2	TRBV9
CAISEIGTANSPLHF	TGTGCCATCAGTGAGATCGGGACAGCGAATTCACCCCTCCACTTT	NA	TRBJ1-6	TRBD1	TRBV10-3
CASSVGGALDYGYTF	TGTGCCAGCAGTGTGGGGGGGGCTCTCGACTATGGCTACACCTTC	NA	TRBJ1-2	NA	TRBV2
CASSQVMGGSTDTQYF	TGCGCCAGCAGCCAAGTTATGGGCGGGAGCACAGATACGCAGTATTTT	NA	TRBJ2-3	NA	TRBV4-1
CASSVRDRGRPGYTF	TGTGCCAGCAGCGTCCGGGACAGGGGGCGTCCTGGCTACACCTTC	NA	TRBJ1-2	TRBD1	TRBV5-4
CASSQTGDLHEQYF	TGTGCCAGCAGTCAAACAGGGGATCTACACGAGCAGTACTTC	NA	TRBJ2-7	TRBD1	TRBV6-1
CASSQDMSGDFYEQYF	TGCGCCAGCAGCCAAGATATGTCAGGGGATTTCTACGAGCAGTACTTC	NA	TRBJ2-7	NA	TRBV4-1
CASSQDRSGRETQYF	TGCGCCAGCAGCCAAGATCGGAGCGGCAGAGAGACCCAGTACTTC	few	TRBJ2-5	NA	TRBV4-3
CASSIGPTNEKLFF	TGTGCCAGTAGTATAGGGCCAACTAATGAAAAACTGTTTTTT	NA	TRBJ1-4	NA	TRBV19
CASSQDMGGTEAFF	TGCGCCAGCAGCCAAGATATGGGGGGGACTGAAGCTTTCTTT	NA	TRBJ1-1	NA	TRBV4-3
CASSGNSGTSGETQYF	TGCGCCAGCAGCGGCAACAGCGGGACCTCAGGGGAGACCCAGTACTTC	NA	TRBJ2-5	TRBD2	TRBV5-1
CASSFGHEAFF	TGTGCCAGCAGCTTTGGGCATGAAGCTTTCTTT	NA	TRBJ1-1	NA	TRBV5-5
CASSLLAGGTDTQYF	TGCGCCAGCAGCTTACTAGCGGGGGGAACAGATACGCAGTATTTT	few	TRBJ2-3	TRBD2	TRBV5-1
CASSPMGHSPLHF	TGTGCCAGCTCCCCGATGGGGCACTCACCCCTCCACTTT	NA	TRBJ1-6	NA	TRBV6-5
CASSYPGSGGEEEQFF	TGTGCCAGCAGTTACCCTGGTAGCGGGGGGGAGGAGGAGCAGTTCTTC	NA	TRBJ2-1	TRBD2	TRBV6-6
CASSLGGGPRELFF	TGTGCCAGCAGCTTGGGGGGGGGACCTCGGGAGCTGTTTTTT	NA	TRBJ2-2	TRBD2	TRBV5-6
CASSQDIRGEQYF	TGTGCCAGCAGCCAAGATATACGGGGCGAGCAGTACTTC	NA	TRBJ2-7	NA	TRBV14
CASSSRLAGIQETQYF	TGTGCCAGCAGCTCTCGACTAGCGGGGATCCAAGAGACCCAGTACTTC	NA	TRBJ2-5	TRBD2	TRBV7-8
CASSLARVDNEQFF	TGTGCCAGCAGCTTGGCCAGGGTTGACAATGAGCAGTTCTTC	NA	TRBJ2-1	NA	TRBV5-5
CASSLARYPFYEQYF	TGTGCCAGCAGCTTAGCGAGGTATCCCTTTTACGAGCAGTACTTC	few	TRBJ2-7	NA	TRBV7-9
CATEDTHGYTF	TGTGCCACTGAGGACACCCATGGCTACACCTTC	few	TRBJ1-2	NA	TRBV6-1
CASSRGGGSLANYGYTF	TGTGCCAGCAGCAGAGGGGGCGGCAGCCTCGCTAACTATGGCTACACCTTC	NA	TRBJ1-2	TRBD1	TRBV7-9
CASSYSKDRASYEQYF	TGTGCCAGCAGTTACTCGAAGGACAGGGCCAGCTACGAGCAGTACTTC	NA	TRBJ2-7	TRBD1	TRBV6-5
CASSIGGSYEQYF	TGTGCCAGCAGCATAGGAGGTTCCTACGAGCAGTACTTC	few	TRBJ2-7	NA	TRBV7-6
CASSSPGQGVETQYF	TGTGCCAGCAGCTCTCCTGGACAGGGGGTAGAGACCCAGTACTTC	NA	TRBJ2-5	TRBD1	TRBV7-2
CASGGGADTQYF	TGTGCCAGTGGCGGAGGCGCAGATACGCAGTATTTT	once	TRBJ2-3	NA	TRBV5-8
CASSLYRHYEQYF	TGTGCCAGCAGTCTATATCGACACTACGAGCAGTACTTC	NA	TRBJ2-7	NA	TRBV6-5